The 26 T cell receptor beta chains below were found in one sample sequenced in a study of blood T cell repertoires in COVID-19. Here immunoSEQ multiplex PCR was the method, and the copy in TCRdb shows in-frame clones only, minus some. The table has about 120,000 clones, roughly four fifths seen once; the top ten hold 9.5% to 13%. Sequenced material: peripheral blood. The source of these receptors is a human donor in a cohort sampled during active COVID-19.

The CDR3 bases are TGTGCCAGCAGCTTAGAACCTTTTACTGGGACAGGGTGGTATGGCTACACCTTC. Amino acids: CASSLEPFTGTGWYGYTF. This rearrangement joins TRBV11-3 to TRBJ1-2; 9 bases align to TRBD1. Germline CDR1 is SGHNT and CDR2 is YENEEA. The V segment lost 0 bases and the J segment 5 bases; nucleotides outside the gene matches: 13. This CDR3 is built from 18 residues. Combining the CDR3 with reference TRBV11-3 and TRBJ1-2 gives the whole variable domain EAGVVQSPRYKIIEKKQPVAFWCNPISGHNTLYWYLQNLGQGPELLIRYENEEAVDDSQLPKDRFSAERLKGVDSTLKIQPAELGDSAVYLCASSLEPFTGTGWYGYTFGSGTRLTVV.

The chain has TRBV5-1 and TRBJ2-5; 9 positions match TRBD1. CDR3 length: 13 residues. Germline assignment: CDR1 SGHRS and CDR2 YFSETQ. V dropped 4 bases and J dropped 5; count of bases not matched to a gene: 3. CDR3 in DNA: TGCGCCAGCAGCGGACAGGGGACGGAGACCCAGTACTTC. Encoded protein: CASSGQGTETQYF.

This clone was found a few times. The chain joins TRBV6-5 to TRBJ1-2; 10 bases line up with TRBD1. CDR1 is MNHEY and CDR2 is SVGAGI in the germline V gene. The CDR3 has 15 amino acids. With 4 bases clipped from V and 6 bases from J, the junction kept 8 bases outside the gene matches. The CDR3 spells CASSWTGTGENGYTF. The CDR3 DNA reads as TGTGCCAGCAGTTGGACCGGGACAGGGGAGAATGGCTACACCTTC.

This rearrangement joins TRBV7-8 to TRBJ1-2; 10 bases are shared with TRBD1. V was clipped by 5 bases and J by 8 bases; unmatched bases: 5. Germline CDR1 SGHVS, CDR2 FQNEAQ. The CDR3 sequence is 13 residues long. The CDR3 reads CASSETGGGGYTF. The CDR3 region has the DNA TGTGCCAGCAGCGAGACAGGGGGCGGGGGCTACACCTTC.

The rearrangement joins TRBV5-4 to TRBJ2-7, with 7 bases fitting TRBD1. This CDR3 contains 16 residues. The junction had 10 bases not matched to a gene; V was cut back by 0 bases and J by 4 bases. Germline V gene lookup returns CDR1 SGHNT and CDR2 YYREEE (reference sequence). DNA of the CDR3: TGTGCCAGCAGCTTGGGACAGGGTCCGGTACGGTACGAGCAGTACTTC. As protein: CASSLGQGPVRYEQYF.

J is TRBJ1-2 and V is TRBV7-9, with D tentatively TRBD1 (5 bases). Germline V gives CDR1 SEHNR, CDR2 FQNEAQ (reference sequence). This CDR3 comprises 13 residues. V was pared by 1 base and J by 8 bases, with 11 bases between. The CDR3 DNA sequence: TGTGCCAGCAGCTTAGGTCCAGGGTCGGGCTACACCTTC. It encodes CASSLGPGSGYTF. The variable domain in full, with the rest retrieved from reference TRBV7-9 and TRBJ1-2, is DTGVSQNPRHKITKRGQNVTFRCDPISEHNRLYWYRQTLGQGPEFLTYFQNEAQLEKSRLLSDRFSAERPKGSFSTLEIQRTEQGDSAMYLCASSLGPGSGYTFGSGTRLTVV.

The rearrangement joins TRBV5-1 to TRBJ2-5, with 7 nucleotides matching TRBD1. The CDR3 loop spans 14 amino acids. Germline CDR1 and CDR2: SGHRS and YFSETQ. V lost 4 bases to trimming and J lost 5 bases; unmatched junction nucleotides: 8. In nucleotides, the CDR3 is TGCGCCAGCAGCACTGGGACAGCTGTGGAGACCCAGTACTTC. Its translation is CASSTGTAVETQYF.

This rearrangement joins TRBV5-1 to TRBJ1-2; 7 bases map to TRBD1. CDR3 length: 15 amino acids. V lost 0 bases, J lost 5 bases, and 7 bases stayed unmatched. Germline loops: CDR1 SGHRS, CDR2 YFSETQ. In DNA form, the CDR3 reads TGCGCCAGCAGCTTGGCCGCAGGGACAGCGTATGGCTACACCTTC. Translated: CASSLAAGTAYGYTF.

J is TRBJ2-3 and V is TRBV2; 11 nucleotides align to TRBD2. Germline loops: CDR1 SNHLY, CDR2 FYNNEI. The junction had 4 bases not matched to a gene; V was cut back by 8 bases and J by 0 bases. The CDR3 loop spans 15 amino acids. In DNA form, the CDR3 reads TGTGCCAGCGGGAGACTAGCGGGGAGCACAGATACGCAGTATTTT. Protein: CASGRLAGSTDTQYF. Supplemented by reference TRBV2 and TRBJ2-3, the full variable domain reads EPEVTQTPSHQVTQMGQEVILRCVPISNHLYFYWYRQILGQKVEFLVSFYNNEISEKSEIFDDQFSVERPDGSNFTLKIRSTKLEDSAMYFCASGRLAGSTDTQYFGPGTRLTVL.

This clone occurred a few times. The CDR3 DNA sequence: TGCAGTGCTAGTGAGGGGGCAAAAGAGACCCAGTACTTC. It translates to CSASEGAKETQYF. This sequence joins TRBV20-1 and TRBJ2-5; 7 bases line up with TRBD1. This CDR3 has 13 residues. The trim removed 3 bases at V and 3 bases at J, leaving 4 bases unmatched. CDR1 and CDR2 from the germline V gene are DFQATT and SNEGSKA (reference sequence).

The chain combines TRBV6-1 with TRBJ2-5; a possible D gene is TRBD2 (6 bases). Germline loops: CDR1 MNHNS, CDR2 SASEGT. This CDR3 region has 16 residues. The V end lost 1 base, the J end lost 7 bases, and 19 bases lay between the germline ends. The CDR3 loop is CASSEVEPGALGTQYF. In DNA, the CDR3 is TGTGCCAGCAGTGAAGTAGAACCGGGAGCCTTGGGGACCCAGTACTTC.

This chain links TRBV6-2 or TRBV6-3 with TRBJ2-7; 12 nucleotides agree with TRBD2. V lost 0 bases, J lost 3 bases, and 3 bases stayed unmatched. This CDR3 is built from 16 residues. Germline CDR1 reads MNHEY; CDR2 reads SVGEGT. CDR3 region: CASSYSRTSGDYEQYF. CDR3 nucleotides: TGTGCCAGCAGTTACTCCCGGACTAGCGGGGACTACGAGCAGTACTTC.

To note about this clone: The sample has other DNA sequences that encode this CDR3 too. Written as DNA, the CDR3 is TGTGCCAGCAGCCAAGTAAGGGGGACTGAAGCTTTCTTT. Amino acids: CASSQVRGTEAFF. V gene TRBV3-1 (or the pseudogene TRBV3-2) combines with J gene TRBJ1-1, with a tentative D call TRBD1 (6 bases). The CDR3 sequence is 13 residues long. From germline, CDR1 is LGHDT and CDR2 YNNKEL (reference sequence). V gave up 1 base and J gave up 5 bases, with 8 bases separating them.

The chain recombines TRBV6-6 with TRBJ2-7; D unresolved. Germline assignment: CDR1 MNHNY and CDR2 SVGAGI (reference sequence). V was cut by 5 bases and J by 9 bases, with 17 bases left in between. This CDR3 has 13 residues. CDR3 protein: CASSNTGTSGQYF. CDR3 sequence (DNA): TGTGCCAGCAGTAATACCGGCACATCGGGGCAGTACTTC.

This sequence joins TRBV5-4 and TRBJ1-2, with D possibly TRBD1 on 6 matching bases. The CDR3 contains 17 residues. Germline CDR1 SGHNT, CDR2 YYREEE (reference sequence). V was trimmed by 4 bases and J by 7 bases, leaving 26 bases between them. CDR3 DNA: TGTGCCAGCAGCACCCAGGGGATGCCGATCTCCCCCTCTGGCTACACCTTC. Protein product: CASSTQGMPISPSGYTF.

The V call is TRBV4-1, the J call TRBJ2-5, with TRBD1 identical over 9 bases. The CDR3 has 16 residues. The V and J ends lost 0 bases and 5 bases, in that order; junction bases with no gene match: 7. CDR1 and CDR2 from the germline V gene are MGHRA and YSYEKL. The CDR3 reads CASSQEWTGVEETQYF. DNA for the CDR3: TGCGCCAGCAGCCAAGAATGGACAGGGGTAGAGGAGACCCAGTACTTC.

The chain has TRBV2 and TRBJ1-2; TRBD1 matches at 7 bases. This CDR3 has 17 residues. The trim removed 0 bases at V and 1 base at J, leaving 8 bases unmatched. Germline-derived CDR1 and CDR2 are SNHLY and FYNNEI. The CDR3 region has the DNA TGTGCCAGCAGTGAAGCTCGGATGGACAGGATTAACTATGGCTACACCTTC. This gives the protein CASSEARMDRINYGYTF.

V and J are TRBV10-3 and TRBJ2-5; the match to TRBD2 covers 9 bases. From germline, CDR1 is ENHRY and CDR2 SYGVKD. V shed 0 bases and J 6 bases; nucleotides not matched to a gene: 5. The CDR3 sequence is 15 residues long. This chain's CDR3 is CAISESPSGVQTQYF. Written as DNA, the CDR3 is TGTGCCATCAGTGAGTCTCCTAGCGGGGTACAGACCCAGTACTTC.

This clone has just one count. The chain couples TRBV6-6 to TRBJ2-1; perhaps TRBD2 as D (5 bases). Germline CDR1 and CDR2: MNHNY and SVGAGI (reference sequence). V was cut by 7 bases and J by 8 bases, with 18 bases left in between. The CDR3 runs to 14 residues. CDR3 sequence reads: CASNPRPGIHEQFF. CDR3 nucleotides: TGTGCCAGCAACCCCCGTCCCGGGATCCATGAGCAGTTCTTC.

The V call is TRBV6-2 or TRBV6-3, the J call TRBJ2-5; 10 bases align to TRBD2. There are 15 residues in the CDR3. The germline CDR1 and CDR2 sequences are MNHEY and SVGEGT. Trimming cost V 1 base and J 3 bases; bases outside gene matches: 2. The CDR3 sequence: CASSYLLAGEETQYF. For the CDR3, the DNA is TGTGCCAGCAGTTACTTGCTAGCGGGGGAAGAGACCCAGTACTTC.

The gene calls are TRBV18 and TRBJ1-1; D gene unclear. V was trimmed by 1 base and J by 7 bases, leaving 10 bases between them. CDR3 length: 13 amino acids. CDR1 and CDR2 from the germline V gene are KGHSH and LQKENI. Here the CDR3 DNA reads TGTGCCAGCTCACCACGACAAGCCGATGAAGCTTTCTTT. Its translation is CASSPRQADEAFF.

This clone has just one count. The V call is TRBV7-2, the J call TRBJ2-4; D gene ambiguous. The CDR3 spans 14 residues. The V end was cut by 3 bases, the J end by 2 bases, with 8 bases between. Germline CDR1 is SGHTA and CDR2 is FQGNSA. In DNA form, the CDR3 reads TGTGCCAGCAGCTTTGTAATCTCCAAAAACATTCAGTACTTC. As protein: CASSFVISKNIQYF.

The chain joins TRBV5-4 to TRBJ2-4; D might be TRBD1 (6 bases). Germline V gene data show CDR1 as SGHNT and CDR2 as YYREEE (reference sequence). The CDR3 is 12 residues long. V lost 2 bases and J lost 8, with 8 bases in between. This CDR3 is CASSLQGDIQYF. CDR3 nucleotides: TGTGCCAGCAGCTTACAGGGAGACATTCAGTACTTC.

The chain combines TRBV5-6 with TRBJ2-5; possibly TRBD1 for D (6 bases). V was cut by 3 bases and J by 2 bases, with 11 bases left in between. There are 14 residues in the CDR3. Germline CDR1 reads SGHDT; CDR2 reads YYEEEE. The CDR3 bases are TGTGCCAGCAGCTCCGGACAGCTACAAGAGACCCAGTACTTC. Its protein is CASSSGQLQETQYF.

This clone was detected ten times or more. The rearrangement joins TRBV27 to TRBJ2-1; perhaps TRBD2 as D (6 bases). CDR1 and CDR2 (germline): MNHEY, SMNVEV (reference sequence). V lost 6 bases, J lost 8 bases, and 17 bases lay in between. The CDR3 loop spans 14 amino acids. DNA for the CDR3: TGTGCCAGCAGGAAACTAGCTGCGGTCGATGAGCAGTTCTTC. Translated, it gives CASRKLAAVDEQFF.

The chain combines TRBV7-2 with TRBJ1-5; 8 bases agree with TRBD1. Germline lookup yields CDR1 SGHTA and CDR2 FQGNSA. The ends lost 2 bases at V and 0 bases at J; junction bases unmatched: 6. This CDR3 contains 17 residues. The CDR3 nucleotides read TGTGCCAGCAGCTTACGGGGACAGGACCATAGCAATCAGCCCCAGCATTTT. Translation: CASSLRGQDHSNQPQHF.